Each of the 16 T cell receptor beta chains below was sequenced from the same sample in a study of long-term antiretroviral therapy in people with HIV. The authors ran the immunoSEQ assay, v3.0, at survey level. Sequencing used immunoSEQ multiplex PCR; TCRdb keeps in-frame clones, though not all of them. This sample has about 48,000 clones, with about 86% found just once. The sample was unsorted PBMCs, taken 0.8 years after starting antiretroviral therapy. The receptors originated from a woman aged 18-35 years with HIV.

CDR3 amino acids: CASSRNTDTQYF. In DNA, the CDR3 is TGTGCCAGCAGTCGCAACACAGATACGCAGTATTTT. The chain combines TRBV7-3 with TRBJ2-3, with no clear D. V was clipped by 6 bases and J by 2 bases, with 6 bases between them. There are 12 residues in the CDR3. CDR1 is SGHTA, CDR2 FQGTGA, per germline.

V is TRBV7-2 and J is TRBJ2-5; D perhaps matches TRBD1 (5 bases). The CDR3 consists of 14 residues. Germline V gene sequence: CDR1 SGHTA, CDR2 FQGNSA. Trimming cost V 5 bases and J 5 bases, with 15 bases left between them. CDR3: CASSPGQGHETQYF. The CDR3 DNA is TGTGCCAGCAGCCCTGGGCAGGGCCACGAGACCCAGTACTTC.

The chain joins TRBV6-5 to TRBJ1-1; D is unclear. The ends were cut back, 0 bases at V and 0 bases at J, with 8 bases in the middle. Germline CDR1 reads MNHEY; CDR2 reads SVGAGI. The length of the CDR3 is 15 residues. CDR3 in amino acids: CASSYSRQLNTEAFF. The DNA for the CDR3 is TGTGCCAGCAGTTACTCGAGGCAGTTGAACACTGAAGCTTTCTTT.

As to this clone: One end of the junction varies from germline; a read error may be responsible. V is TRBV9 and J is TRBJ1-2; D remains ambiguous. The CDR3 totals 12 residues. The germline CDR1 and CDR2 sequences are SGDLS and YYNGEE. The DNA of the CDR3 is TGTGCCAGCAGCGTAAGGACCTCGCGGTCAGCCTTC. Its protein product is CASSVRTSRSAF.

This chain joins TRBV7-2 and TRBJ2-5; D is possibly TRBD2 (6 bases). V was clipped by 5 bases and J by 4 bases, with 17 bases between them. CDR1 SGHTA and CDR2 FQGNSA come from the germline V gene. This CDR3 is 15 amino acids long. CDR3 in amino acids: CASSRSVGSGETQYF. In DNA form, the CDR3 reads TGTGCCAGCAGCCGCTCGGTGGGTAGCGGAGAGACCCAGTACTTC. Drawing the rest from reference TRBV7-2 and TRBJ2-5, the complete variable domain is GAGVSQSPSNKVTEKGKDVELRCDPISGHTALYWYRQSLGQGLEFLIYFQGNSAPDKSGLPSDRFSAERTGGSVSTLTIQRTQQEDSAVYLCASSRSVGSGETQYFGPGTRLLVL.

The genes are TRBV7-2 and TRBJ2-7; TRBD2 aligns across 12 bases. This CDR3 has 14 residues. V trimming: 5 bases; J trimming: 3 bases; junction bases outside the gene matches: 2. The germline gives CDR1 SGHTA, CDR2 FQGNSA. CDR3 nucleotides: TGTGCCAGCAGCCGGACTAGCGGGGACTACGAGCAGTACTTC. This encodes CASSRTSGDYEQYF.

A single count supports this clone. The V call is TRBV7-9, the J call TRBJ2-1; 12 positions agree with TRBD2. With 2 bases clipped from V and 7 bases from J, the junction kept 9 bases outside the gene matches. Germline CDR1 reads SEHNR; CDR2 reads FQNEAQ (reference sequence). The CDR3 has 17 residues. CDR3 DNA sequence: TGTGCCAGCAGCTTAACCCTAGCGGGAGGGCCAGGGAATGAGCAGTTCTTC. It specifies CASSLTLAGGPGNEQFF.

This chain connects TRBV18 to TRBJ2-7; D is tentatively TRBD1 or TRBD2 (6 bases each). Trimming removed 0 bases at V and 0 bases at J, with 15 bases between. The CDR3 is 17 residues long. Looked up from germline, CDR1 is KGHSH and CDR2 is LQKENI. The CDR3 DNA reads TGTGCCAGCTCACCACCTAGGGGGGAGGACCTCTCCTACGAGCAGTACTTC. Its protein product is CASSPPRGEDLSYEQYF. Full variable domain (missing parts from reference TRBV18 and TRBJ2-7): NAGVMQNPRHLVRRRGQEARLRCSPMKGHSHVYWYRQLPEEGLKFMVYLQKENIIDESGMPKERFSAEFPKEGPSILRIQQVVRGDSAAYFCASSPPRGEDLSYEQYFGPGTRLTVT.

The J gene is TRBJ2-7, the V gene TRBV7-3; 9 nucleotides agree with TRBD2. The J segment lost 6 bases and the V segment lost 2 bases, leaving 8 bases of the junction unmatched. The CDR3 spans 15 residues. Per germline, CDR1 SGHTA and CDR2 FQGTGA. CDR3 loop: CASSLSPGLAVEQYF. The CDR3 coding sequence is TGTGCCAGCAGCTTATCCCCGGGACTAGCCGTCGAGCAGTACTTC.

The rearrangement joins TRBV27 to TRBJ2-7; 8 nucleotides line up with TRBD1. Germline V gene data show CDR1 as MNHEY and CDR2 as SMNVEV (reference sequence). The CDR3 loop spans 13 amino acids. Trimming took 6 bases from V and 4 from J; bases not matched to a gene: 5. In DNA, the CDR3 is TGTGCCAGCAGGGACAGGGACAGATACGAGCAGTACTTC. Its protein product is CASRDRDRYEQYF.

The chain uses TRBV7-2 and TRBJ2-7, with D unresolved. This CDR3 region has 15 residues. Trimming took off 1 base at V and 5 bases at J, with 15 bases between the two ends. CDR1 and CDR2 from the germline V gene are SGHTA and FQGNSA. CDR3 DNA sequence: TGTGCCAGCAGCTTAGTTTGGCAGTCTTCCGACGAGCAGTACTTC. Translating gives CASSLVWQSSDEQYF. Full variable domain (missing parts from reference TRBV7-2 and TRBJ2-7): GAGVSQSPSNKVTEKGKDVELRCDPISGHTALYWYRQSLGQGLEFLIYFQGNSAPDKSGLPSDRFSAERTGGSVSTLTIQRTQQEDSAVYLCASSLVWQSSDEQYFGPGTRLTVT.

In DNA, the CDR3 is TGTGCCAGTAGTATTGGAGGGGCCAGGGTGACTGGGGCCAACGTCCTGACTTTC. It is translated as CASSIGGARVTGANVLTF. The rearrangement uses TRBV19 and TRBJ2-6, with D possibly being TRBD2 (6 bases). Germline lookup yields CDR1 LNHDA and CDR2 SQIVND (reference sequence). V was pared by 3 bases and J by 2 bases, with 17 bases between. This CDR3 comprises 18 residues. The full variable domain, completed using reference TRBV19 and TRBJ2-6, is DGGITQSPKYLFRKEGQNVTLSCEQNLNHDAMYWYRQDPGQGLRLIYYSQIVNDFQKGDIAEGYSVSREKKESFPLTVTSAQKNPTAFYLCASSIGGARVTGANVLTFGAGSRLTVL.

The chain joins TRBV19 to TRBJ2-1; TRBD2 aligns across 11 bases. The V gene's germline CDR1 is LNHDA and CDR2 SQIVND (reference sequence). The CDR3 is 13 amino acids. V lost 6 bases, J lost 7 bases, and 2 bases stayed unmatched. The CDR3 loop reads CASSTSGRNEQFF. The CDR3 DNA reads as TGTGCCAGTAGCACTAGCGGGAGAAATGAGCAGTTCTTC.

The V and J genes are TRBV29-1 and TRBJ2-3, with D possibly being TRBD2 (5 bases). V lost 8 bases, J lost 0 bases, and 15 bases lay in between. The CDR3 runs 14 residues. The germline CDR1 and CDR2 sequences are SQVTM and ANQGSEA. The CDR3 loop is CSSRTGGSTDTQYF. CDR3 coding DNA: TGCAGCTCTAGAACGGGCGGGAGCACAGATACGCAGTATTTT.

V is TRBV4-3 and J is TRBJ2-7; no firm D call. Trimming removed 1 base from V and 0 bases from J, with 10 bases in between. The CDR3 loop spans 15 amino acids. Germline V CDR1 and CDR2: LGHNA, YSLEER. CDR3 bases: TGCGCCAGCAGCCAAGGTGCCTTGAGCTCCTACGAGCAGTACTTC. Residues: CASSQGALSSYEQYF.

The J gene is TRBJ2-5, the V gene TRBV27; 7 nucleotides line up with TRBD1. CDR3 length equals 15 residues. V shed 6 bases and J 3 bases; nucleotides not matched to a gene: 10. Germline V lookup: CDR1 MNHEY, CDR2 SMNVEV (reference sequence). The CDR3 here is CASRRAHGTEETQYF. The CDR3 DNA follows: TGTGCCAGCAGGAGGGCCCACGGGACAGAAGAGACCCAGTACTTC.